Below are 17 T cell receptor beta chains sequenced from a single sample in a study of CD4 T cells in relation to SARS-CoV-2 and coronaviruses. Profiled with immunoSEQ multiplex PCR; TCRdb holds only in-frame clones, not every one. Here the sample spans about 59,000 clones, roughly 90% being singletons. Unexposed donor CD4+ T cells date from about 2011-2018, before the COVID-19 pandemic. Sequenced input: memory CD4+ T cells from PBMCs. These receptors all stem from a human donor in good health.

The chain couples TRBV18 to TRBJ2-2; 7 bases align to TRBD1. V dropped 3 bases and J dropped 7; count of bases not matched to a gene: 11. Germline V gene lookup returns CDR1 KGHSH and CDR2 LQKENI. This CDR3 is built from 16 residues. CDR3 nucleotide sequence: TGTGCCAGCTCACCCCTTCGGACAGGTTTGAGCGGGGAGCTGTTTTTT. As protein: CASSPLRTGLSGELFF.

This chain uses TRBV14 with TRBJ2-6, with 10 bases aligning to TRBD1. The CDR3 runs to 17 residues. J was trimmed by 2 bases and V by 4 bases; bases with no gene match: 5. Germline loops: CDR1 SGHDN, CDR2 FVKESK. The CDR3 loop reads CASSLDRGLTGANVLTF. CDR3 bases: TGTGCCAGCAGCCTGGACAGGGGGTTGACTGGGGCCAACGTCCTGACTTTC.

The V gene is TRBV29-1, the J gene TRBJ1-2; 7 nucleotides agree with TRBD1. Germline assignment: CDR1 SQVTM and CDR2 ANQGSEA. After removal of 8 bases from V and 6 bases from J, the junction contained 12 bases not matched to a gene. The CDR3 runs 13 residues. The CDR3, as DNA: TGCAGCTACCAGGGGGGGGCGCGCGATGGCTACACCTTC. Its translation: CSYQGGARDGYTF.

In DNA form, the CDR3 reads TGTGCCAGCAGCAAAGAGACAGGGCCCAATGAGCAGTTCTTC. Translation: CASSKETGPNEQFF. This rearrangement joins TRBV11-2 to TRBJ2-1; TRBD1 agrees at 7 bases. J lost 6 bases, V lost 5 bases, and 7 bases had no gene match. Germline values: CDR1 SGHAT, CDR2 FQNNGV. This CDR3 is 14 amino acids long.

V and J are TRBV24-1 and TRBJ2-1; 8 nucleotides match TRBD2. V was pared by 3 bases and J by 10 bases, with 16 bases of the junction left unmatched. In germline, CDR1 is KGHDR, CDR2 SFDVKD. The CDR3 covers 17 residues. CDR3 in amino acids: CATSDARGTSTSGEQFF. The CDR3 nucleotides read TGTGCCACCAGTGATGCGCGCGGGACTAGTACATCCGGGGAGCAGTTCTTC.

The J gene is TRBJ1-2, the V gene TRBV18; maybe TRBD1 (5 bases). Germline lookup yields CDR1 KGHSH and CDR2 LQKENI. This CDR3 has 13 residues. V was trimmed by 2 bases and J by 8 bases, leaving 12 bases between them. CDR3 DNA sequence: TGTGCCAGCTCACCATTAGGGGTGGAGGGCTACACCTTC. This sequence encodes CASSPLGVEGYTF.

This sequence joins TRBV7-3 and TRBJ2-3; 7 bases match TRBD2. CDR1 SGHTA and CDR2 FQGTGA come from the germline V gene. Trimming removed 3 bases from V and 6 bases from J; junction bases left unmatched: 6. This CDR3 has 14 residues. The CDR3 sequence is CASSFGGSRDTQYF. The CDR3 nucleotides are TGTGCCAGCAGCTTCGGCGGGAGTAGGGATACGCAGTATTTT.

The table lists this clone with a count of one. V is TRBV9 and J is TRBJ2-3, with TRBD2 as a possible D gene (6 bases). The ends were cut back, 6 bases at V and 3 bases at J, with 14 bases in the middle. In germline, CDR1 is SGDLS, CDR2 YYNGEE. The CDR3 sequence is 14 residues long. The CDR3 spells CASKGTSLTDTQYF. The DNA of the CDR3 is TGTGCCAGCAAGGGAACTAGCCTGACAGATACGCAGTATTTT. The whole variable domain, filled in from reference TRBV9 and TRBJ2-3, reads DSGVTQTPKHLITATGQRVTLRCSPRSGDLSVYWYQQSLDQGLQFLIQYYNGEERAKGNILERFSAQQFPDLHSELNLSSLELGDSALYFCASKGTSLTDTQYFGPGTRLTVL.

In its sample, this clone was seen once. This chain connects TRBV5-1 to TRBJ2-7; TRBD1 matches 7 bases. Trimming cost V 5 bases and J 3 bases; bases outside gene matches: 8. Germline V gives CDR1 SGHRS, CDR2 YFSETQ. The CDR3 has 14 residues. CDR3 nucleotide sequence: TGCGCCAGCAGTCGCAGACAGGGAGACTACGAGCAGTACTTC. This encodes CASSRRQGDYEQYF.

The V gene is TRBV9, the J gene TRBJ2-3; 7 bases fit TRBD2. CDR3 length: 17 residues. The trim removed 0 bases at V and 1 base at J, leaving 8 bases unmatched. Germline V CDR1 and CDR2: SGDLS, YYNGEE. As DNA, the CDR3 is TGTGCCAGCAGCGTAGCAGCCGCGGGAGCGGGCACAGATACGCAGTATTTT. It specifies CASSVAAAGAGTDTQYF.

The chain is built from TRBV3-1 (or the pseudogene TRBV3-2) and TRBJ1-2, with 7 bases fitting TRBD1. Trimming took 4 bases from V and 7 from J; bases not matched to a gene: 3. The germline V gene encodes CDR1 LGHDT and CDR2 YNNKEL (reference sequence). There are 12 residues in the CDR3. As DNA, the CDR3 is TGTGCCAGCAGCCCCAGACAGGGTGGCTACACCTTC. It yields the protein CASSPRQGGYTF.

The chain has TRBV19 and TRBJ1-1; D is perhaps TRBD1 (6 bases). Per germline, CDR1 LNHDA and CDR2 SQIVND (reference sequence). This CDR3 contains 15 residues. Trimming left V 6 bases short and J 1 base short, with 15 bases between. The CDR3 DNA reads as TGTGCCAGTAGCCCGCAGGAGGGGGGGAACACTGAAGCTTTCTTT. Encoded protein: CASSPQEGGNTEAFF.

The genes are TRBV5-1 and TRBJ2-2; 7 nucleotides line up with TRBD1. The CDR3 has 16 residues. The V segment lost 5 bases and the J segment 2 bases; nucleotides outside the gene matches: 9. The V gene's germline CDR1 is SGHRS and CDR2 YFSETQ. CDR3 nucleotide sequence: TGCGCCAGCAGGCCTCCGGGACAGCCTAACACCGGGGAGCTGTTTTTT. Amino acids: CASRPPGQPNTGELFF. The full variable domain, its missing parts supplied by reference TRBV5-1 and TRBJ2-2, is KAGVTQTPRYLIKTRGQQVTLSCSPISGHRSVSWYQQTPGQGLQFLFEYFSETQRNKGNFPGRFSGRQFSNSRSEMNVSTLELGDSALYLCASRPPGQPNTGELFFGEGSRLTVL.

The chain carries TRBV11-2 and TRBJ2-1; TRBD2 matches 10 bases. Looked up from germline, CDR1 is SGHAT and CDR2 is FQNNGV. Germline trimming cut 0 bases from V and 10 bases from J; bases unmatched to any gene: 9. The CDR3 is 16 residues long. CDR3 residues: CASSLDRSGRGGEQFF. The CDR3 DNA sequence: TGTGCCAGCAGCTTAGATCGCAGCGGGAGGGGTGGCGAGCAGTTCTTC. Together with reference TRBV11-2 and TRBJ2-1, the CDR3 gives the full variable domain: EAGVAQSPRYKIIEKRQSVAFWCNPISGHATLYWYQQILGQGPKLLIQFQNNGVVDDSQLPKDRFSAERLKGVDSTLKIQPAKLEDSAVYLCASSLDRSGRGGEQFFGPGTRLTVL.

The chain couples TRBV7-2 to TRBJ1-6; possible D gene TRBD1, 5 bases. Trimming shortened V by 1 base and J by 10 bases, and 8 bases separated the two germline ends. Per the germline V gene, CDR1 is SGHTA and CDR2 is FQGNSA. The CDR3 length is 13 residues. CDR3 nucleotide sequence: TGTGCCAGCAGCTTAGACGGGGGGTCACCCCTCCACTTT. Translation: CASSLDGGSPLHF. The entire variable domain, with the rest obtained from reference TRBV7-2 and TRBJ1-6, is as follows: GAGVSQSPSNKVTEKGKDVELRCDPISGHTALYWYRQSLGQGLEFLIYFQGNSAPDKSGLPSDRFSAERTGGSVSTLTIQRTQQEDSAVYLCASSLDGGSPLHFGNGTRLTVT.

The CDR3 protein is CARSATGSNTGELFF. DNA for the CDR3: TGTGCCAGAAGCGCCACAGGTTCGAACACCGGGGAGCTGTTTTTT. The genes are TRBV5-3 and TRBJ2-2, with a tentative D call TRBD1 (5 bases). TRBV5-3 is classed as an ORF, of uncertain function. The V end was cut by 4 bases, the J end by 0 bases, with 10 bases between. There are 15 residues in the CDR3.

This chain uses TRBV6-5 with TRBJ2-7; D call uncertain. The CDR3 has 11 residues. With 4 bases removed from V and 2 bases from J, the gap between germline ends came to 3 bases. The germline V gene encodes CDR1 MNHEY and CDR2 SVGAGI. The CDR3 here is CASSSAYEQYF. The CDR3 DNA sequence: TGTGCCAGCAGTTCCGCCTACGAGCAGTACTTC.